This TCR beta chain was sequenced during a study of regulatory T cells in long-lasting Graves disease. Both iRepertoire HTBI primers and Arm-PCR of CDR3 regions were used to build the TCR beta libraries. In the original analysis: Across all samples, about 62 TRBV segments and 11 to 15 TRBJ segments were identified. One entry per CDR3 protein results from TCRdb running MiXCR on the multiplex PCR reads. These V and J calls are TCRdb output, not the study's own analysis. This sample has 440,000 or so distinct CDR3 sequences, with 14% to 15% found just once. Time point defined: newly diagnosed GD, antithyroid drugs for less than 3 months. With RNA extracted from PBMCs as input, the TCR library was made. Germline CDR1 reads MNHNS; CDR2 reads SASEGT. CDR3 length equals 15 residues. Trimming stripped 6 bases from V and 3 bases from J, with 15 bases between. Study-wide results and limits: TRBV28, TRBJ1-2 and TRBJ2-5 emerged as the favored segments in persistent disease.

This clonotype appeared many times. The antigen remains undetermined. The data also belong to a second study, concerning T cells in Graves' hyperthyroidism and ophthalmopathy. As that report states: Calling Graves' hyperthyroidism stable meant ophthalmopathy did not progress within 18 months.

The sequence came from a woman in her twenties or thirties with Graves disease. The V call is TRBV6-1, the J call TRBJ1-5, with D perhaps TRBD1 (6 bases). Source: peripheral blood mononuclear cells (PBMCs), taken at new diagnosis, from a patient treated with antithyroid drugs. DNA of the CDR3: TGTGCCAGCAGCAACGAGGGGGGTAACAATCAGCCCCAGCATTTT. Residues: CASSNEGGNNQPQHF.